A single TCR beta chain is shown here with its context. This clone was counted between two and nine times. Its antigen is currently not known. Base quality data are lacking; no much larger clone is found one base away. V is pared back by 3 bases and J by 2 bases, with 10 bases lying between the germline termini. Counted from cysteine to phenylalanine, this CDR3 has 14 amino acids. Only the CDR3 DNA stays, 42 bases, in frame from base 1. The germline V gene (reference sequence) yields MNHEY for CDR1 and SMNVEV for CDR2. These data originate in a study of OX40 agonist ivuxolimab in advanced cancers. General notes on the study: The costimulatory receptor OX40 (CD134) was targeted by ivuxolimab, a fully human IgG2 agonistic monoclonal antibody. Patients were allowed to have had prior anti-PD-1, anti-PD-L1 or anti-CTLA-4 therapy, and roughly two fifths of the dose-escalation patients had been treated with checkpoint inhibitors. The paper covers the monotherapy dose-escalation part of the phase I ivuxolimab trial, which included N ≈ 50 patients. A male proportion of 70% to 90% and a mean age of approximately 55 years, ranging from 23 to 79, were recorded for the dose-escalation cohort. The point of sequencing TCRbeta in the periphery was to test whether ivuxolimab changed TCR sequence diversity and drove clonal T-cell expansion. Three dose-escalation patients achieved partial responses, one with hepatocellular carcinoma and two with cutaneous melanoma. Among the approximately 50 dose-escalation patients, around 20 had hepatocellular carcinoma, about 15 melanoma, 9 renal cell carcinoma and 9 head and neck cancer. Intravenous ivuxolimab was administered to patients every 2 weeks at six dose levels: 0.01, 0.1, 0.3, 1.5, 3 and 10 mg/kg.

The trial excluded patients who had a history of autoimmune disease or who were on systemic immunosuppression. Peripheral blood for TCR sequencing was collected from all dose cohorts at baseline, on cycle 4 day 1, and on cycle 7 day 1. Samples came from an open-label, multicenter, first-in-human phase I dose-escalation trial of ivuxolimab. Adults with locally advanced or metastatic head and neck squamous cell, hepatocellular, melanoma or renal cell carcinoma were enrolled in the trial. CD4+ and CD8+ T cells were sorted separately from peripheral blood before TCR sequencing. The paper's findings and limits, for the study overall: Low levels of normalized T-cell clonal expansion were also seen in some nonresponding patients. Partial responders in the 0.1-3.0 mg/kg groups had among the lowest normalized peripheral clonal expansion, especially among CD8+ T cells. The antigen specificity of the peripheral T cells that underwent clonal expansion was not determined. On average, CD8+ T cells showed more expanded clones than CD4+ T cells after ivuxolimab. At doses from 0.1 to 3.0 mg/kg, clonal expansion was seen in both CD4+ and CD8+ blood T cells between baseline and week 6.

Genomic DNA was isolated from the sorted cells so that the TCRbeta CDR3 region could be sequenced. The immunoSEQ Assay was used for sequencing of TCRbeta CDR3 regions. TCRdb obtained this table from immuneACCESS and retained in-frame rearrangements with V and J assigned. These tables miss some clones; where compared with another copy, unresolved V genes account for less than half of the shortfall, and the remainder is unexplained. The sample contains approximately 89,000 clones, about nine tenths of them found a single time. The ten largest clones take up 0.6% to 0.75% of the sample. The chain is encoded by TRBV27 joined to TRBJ1-2; confidence is insufficient to name the D gene. The sequencing here drew on CD4+ or CD8+ T cells sorted from blood, taken in a trial of the OX40 agonist ivuxolimab. The clonotype originates from an adult with an advanced solid tumor such as melanoma, head and neck, liver or kidney cancer. The DNA reads as follows: TGTGCCAGCAGTTTTACCCGCGGAAACTATGGCTACACCTTC. It specifies CASSFTRGNYGYTF.